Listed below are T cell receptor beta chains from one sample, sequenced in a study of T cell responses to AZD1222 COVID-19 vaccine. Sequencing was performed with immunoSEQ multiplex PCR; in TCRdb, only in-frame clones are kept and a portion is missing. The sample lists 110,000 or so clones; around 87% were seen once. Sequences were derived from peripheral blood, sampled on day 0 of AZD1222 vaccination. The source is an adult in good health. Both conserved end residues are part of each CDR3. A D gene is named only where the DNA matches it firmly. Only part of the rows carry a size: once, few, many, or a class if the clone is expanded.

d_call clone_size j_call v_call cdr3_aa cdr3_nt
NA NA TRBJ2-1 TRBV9 CASSPLPNIYNEQFF TGTGCCAGCAGCCCTCTCCCCAACATCTACAATGAGCAGTTCTTC
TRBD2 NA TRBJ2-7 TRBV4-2 CASSQSRDYISYEQYF TGTGCCAGCAGCCAATCCCGGGACTACATCTCCTACGAGCAGTACTTC
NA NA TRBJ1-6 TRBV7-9 CASSLTSGSDSPLHF TGTGCCAGCAGCTTAACCTCAGGGAGCGATTCACCCCTCCACTTT
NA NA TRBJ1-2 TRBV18 CASSTTGGYNYGYTF TGTGCCAGCTCAACAACGGGAGGGTATAACTATGGCTACACCTTC
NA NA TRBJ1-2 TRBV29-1 CSVPFEGWGYTF TGCAGCGTCCCATTCGAGGGCTGGGGCTACACCTTC
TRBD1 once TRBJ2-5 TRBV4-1 CASSPHPGTGVAQQETQYF TGCGCCAGCAGCCCCCATCCCGGGACAGGGGTGGCCCAACAAGAGACCCAGTACTTC
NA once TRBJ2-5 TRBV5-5 CASSYTGRETQYF TGTGCCAGCAGCTATACAGGGAGGGAGACCCAGTACTTC
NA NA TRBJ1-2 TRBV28 CASSLDRPLYGYTF TGTGCCAGCAGTTTGGACAGACCACTCTATGGCTACACCTTC
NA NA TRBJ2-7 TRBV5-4 CASSFSGTLKIAEYF TGTGCCAGCAGCTTTTCCGGGACTTTAAAAATCGCGGAGTACTTC
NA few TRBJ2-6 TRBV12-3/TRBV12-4 CASTQSGANVLTF TGTGCCAGCACCCAATCTGGGGCCAACGTCCTGACTTTC
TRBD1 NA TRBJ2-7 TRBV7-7 CASRGDWTGSHISYEQYF TGTGCTAGCAGGGGGGACTGGACAGGGTCCCATATTTCCTACGAGCAGTACTTC